Shown below are 9 T cell receptor beta chains from a single sample sequenced in a study of neurological immune-mediated disorders. One entry per CDR3 protein results from TCRdb running MiXCR on the 5' RACE reads. The data show around 90,000 distinct CDR3 sequences, around 13% seen once. The time point is: longitudinal time-point 2. Sequenced sample: PBMCs. These receptor sequences come from a female donor with HTLV-1-associated myelopathy (HAM/TSP).

There are many counts of this clonotype. The J gene is TRBJ1-2, the V gene TRBV5-1; D unresolved. Germline V gives CDR1 SGHRS, CDR2 YFSETQ. The CDR3 has 13 residues. V lost 0 bases to trimming and J lost 2 bases, with 5 bases between them. The CDR3 loop reads CASSLGGNYGYTF. The CDR3 nucleotides are TGCGCCAGCAGCTTGGGCGGAAACTATGGCTACACCTTC.

This clonotype showed up many times. The chain combines TRBV29-1 with TRBJ2-7; 8 bases are a match to TRBD2. The CDR3 runs 15 residues. Germline V gene sequence: CDR1 SQVTM, CDR2 ANQGSEA. Trimming at V came to 0 bases and at J to 0 bases, leaving 4 bases not matched to a gene. DNA of the CDR3: TGCAGCGTTGAAGATCCGGGAGGGTCCTCCTACGAGCAGTACTTC. Amino acids: CSVEDPGGSSYEQYF.

This clonotype was found many times. In nucleotides, the CDR3 is TGTGCCAGCAGTTACGACTCTTATAGCTCCTACGAGCAGTACTTC. Encoded protein: CASSYDSYSSYEQYF. V and J are TRBV6-5 and TRBJ2-7; unclear D gene. The CDR3 runs to 15 residues. Looked up from germline, CDR1 is MNHEY and CDR2 is SVGAGI. The V gene lost 2 bases and the J gene lost 0 bases, with 11 bases spanning the gap.

This clonotype was seen repeatedly, ten times or more. The chain has TRBV4-2 and TRBJ2-3; 8 bases match TRBD2. The CDR3 runs 15 residues. The junction had 5 bases not matched to a gene; V was cut back by 0 bases and J by 6 bases. Germline CDR1 is LGHNA and CDR2 is YNFKEQ. The CDR3 region is CASSQDIQRGDTQYF. CDR3 in DNA: TGTGCCAGCAGCCAAGATATACAGCGGGGGGATACGCAGTATTTT.

The sample holds many counts of this clonotype. The chain uses TRBV7-9 and TRBJ1-1, with a tentative D call TRBD1 (5 bases). The germline V and J ends were trimmed by 1 base and 4 bases, with 16 bases remaining between them. CDR3 size: 16 residues. The germline V gene encodes CDR1 SEHNR and CDR2 FQNEAQ (reference sequence). CDR3 region: CASSLEQALQGTEAFF. CDR3 DNA: TGTGCCAGCAGCTTAGAACAGGCGCTGCAGGGCACTGAAGCTTTCTTT.

In DNA, the CDR3 is TGCGCCAGCAGCTTGGCCAGGGTAGATATGGCGGGGCACAATGAGCAGTTCTTC. It codes for CASSLARVDMAGHNEQFF. The chain employs TRBV5-1 and TRBJ2-1; possibly TRBD2 for D (6 bases). The germline V gene encodes CDR1 SGHRS and CDR2 YFSETQ. Trimming removed 0 bases at V and 5 bases at J, with 21 bases between. CDR3 length: 18 residues.

Many counts were recorded for this clonotype. The rearrangement uses TRBV12-3 or TRBV12-4 and TRBJ1-5; the D is unclear. This CDR3 has 18 residues. Trimming pared 0 bases from V and 0 bases from J, leaving 15 bases between. The CDR3 reads CASSLAPTEFYSNQPQHF. The CDR3 DNA sequence: TGTGCCAGCAGTTTAGCCCCGACCGAGTTTTATAGCAATCAGCCCCAGCATTTT.

Ten or more counts support this clonotype. The V call is TRBV5-1, the J call TRBJ2-3; a weak D match, TRBD1 (5 bases). Germline loops: CDR1 SGHRS, CDR2 YFSETQ. Trimming removed 1 base at V and 2 bases at J, with 17 bases between. This CDR3 contains 17 residues. The CDR3 coding sequence is TGCGCCAGCAGCTTGTTGGTTTTTCGACAGCTCACAGATACGCAGTATTTT. Amino acids: CASSLLVFRQLTDTQYF.

The sample holds many counts of this clonotype. The chain uses TRBV5-1 and TRBJ2-3; TRBD1 aligns across 7 bases. V dropped 5 bases and J dropped 2; count of bases not matched to a gene: 8. There are 15 residues in the CDR3. Per germline, CDR1 SGHRS and CDR2 YFSETQ. The CDR3 here is CASSSTGTATDTQYF. CDR3 nucleotide sequence: TGCGCCAGCAGTTCGACCGGGACAGCCACAGATACGCAGTATTTT. Full variable domain (rest looked up from reference TRBV5-1 and TRBJ2-3): KAGVTQTPRYLIKTRGQQVTLSCSPISGHRSVSWYQQTPGQGLQFLFEYFSETQRNKGNFPGRFSGRQFSNSRSEMNVSTLELGDSALYLCASSSTGTATDTQYFGPGTRLTVL.